The clone carrying this T cell receptor (beta chain) was counted between two and nine times. The source of the sample is a study of cytomegalovirus exposure and HLA in healthy donors. Trimming cost V 5 bases and J 3 bases, with 8 bases left between them. Per the germline V gene, CDR1 is LNHDA and CDR2 is SQIVND (reference sequence). The CDR3 has 13 residues. 13 Jbeta primers and 60 Vbeta primers were used for the PCR. This table comes from immunoSEQ multiplex PCR, and its TCRdb copy is limited to in-frame clones, with some not included. The sample includes approximately 61,000 clones, approximately 60% of them seen just once.

This clonotype was obtained from a woman aged 45-65 years in good health and CMV-seronegative. The sample taken for sequencing was PBMCs. V usage is TRBV19 and J usage is TRBJ1-5; D perhaps matches TRBD1 (5 bases). The CDR3 DNA follows: TGTGCCAGTAGTGACAGTCTCAATCAGCCCCAGCATTTT. Residues: CASSDSLNQPQHF.